The source of this T cell receptor (beta chain) is a study of blood T cell repertoires in COVID-19. Recovered status applied to Cohort 3 donors who had two consecutive negative PCRs. It also applied to those with clearance or with symptom resolution. CDR1 and CDR2 (germline): LNHDA, SQIVND (reference sequence). The CDR3 covers 15 residues. The trim removed 7 bases at V and 4 bases at J, leaving 9 bases unmatched. Original methodology: Amplification of reference gene primers was used by the study to estimate nucleated cell counts. The assay was immunoSEQ multiplex PCR, and TCRdb's table has in-frame clones only and misses some. That table gives V, J and clone size, and the DNA gave D and trimming. The repertoire includes roughly 250,000 clones, around 89% of them detected once, and over 2% sits in the top ten.

The sequenced sample consisted of PBMCs or T cells enriched from blood (not recorded which). The chain links TRBV19 to TRBJ2-1; 8 nucleotides line up with TRBD2. The TCR was taken from a woman aged 18-29 years who had recovered from COVID-19. The CDR3 bases are TGTGCCAGTACCCTCGGCGGGGGGCAGTACAATGAGCAGTTCTTC. Translating gives CASTLGGGQYNEQFF.